A single sample is the source of the 8 T cell receptor beta chains below, sequenced in a study of T cell repertoires in cytomegalovirus infection. TCRdb re-derived calls from the reads in MiXCR, one entry per CDR3 protein. The sample yields tens of thousands of distinct CDR3 sequences, roughly 20% seen once. Which antigens these TCRs recognize remains unknown. The sample was CD8+ T cells from cultured PBMCs, taken from culture after CMV antigen stimulation. These receptors originate from a human donor in good health (CMV status not recorded). Some clones in this sample may be carry-over from other donors' samples.

The rearrangement uses TRBV10-1 and TRBJ2-3, with D uncertain. Trimming cost V 2 bases and J 6 bases, with 12 bases left between them. The CDR3 covers 14 residues. Germline loops: CDR1 WNHNN, CDR2 SYGVQD (reference sequence). The CDR3, as DNA: TGCGCCAGCAGTGAGACCCTGTGGGCGGATACGCAGTATTTT. Its protein is CASSETLWADTQYF.

This clonotype appeared a few times. This sequence joins TRBV7-9 and TRBJ2-3; D unclear. Germline V gene sequence: CDR1 SEHNR, CDR2 FQNEAQ (reference sequence). Trimming took 5 bases from V and 6 from J, leaving 6 bases between them. The CDR3 is made up of 11 amino acids. The CDR3 spells CASSLSDTQYF. For the CDR3, the DNA is TGTGCCAGCAGCCTTAGCGATACGCAGTATTTT.

The chain is built from TRBV7-6 and TRBJ2-5; D is unresolved. Germline loops: CDR1 SGHVS, CDR2 FNYEAQ. The CDR3 has 14 residues. V was clipped by 1 base and J by 5 bases, with 11 bases between them. CDR3 in amino acids: CASSLGLLGETQYF. CDR3 DNA sequence: TGTGCCAGCAGCTTAGGACTCCTGGGGGAGACCCAGTACTTC.

This clonotype was seen a few times. The chain carries TRBV6-2 or TRBV6-3 and TRBJ1-1; no clear D. The length of the CDR3 is 19 residues. In germline, CDR1 is MNHEY, CDR2 SVGEGT. V was pared by 5 bases and J by 3 bases, with 28 bases between. CDR3 coding DNA: TGTGCCAGCAGTACCGTAATAGTCTCGCTATTAACGGGGTACACTGAAGCTTTCTTT. This sequence encodes CASSTVIVSLLTGYTEAFF.

In its sample, this clonotype is medium-sized. V usage is TRBV4-2 and J usage is TRBJ2-4; a weak D match, TRBD2 (5 bases). The CDR3 has 17 amino acids. The V gene lost 1 base and the J gene lost 2 bases, with 15 bases spanning the gap. Per germline, CDR1 LGHNA and CDR2 YNFKEQ. The CDR3 DNA is TGTGCCAGCAGCCAAGCTACCGAGGGCCAGACCAAAAACATTCAGTACTTC. This sequence encodes CASSQATEGQTKNIQYF.

The gene calls are TRBV7-6 and TRBJ2-7; tentatively, D is TRBD1 or TRBD2 (5 bases each). Looked up from germline, CDR1 is SGHVS and CDR2 is FNYEAQ. The CDR3 is 14 residues long. V lost 5 bases and J lost 2, with 13 bases in between. CDR3 in DNA: TGTGCCAGCAGCCTAACCGGGGCCGCCTACGAGCAGTACTTC. This sequence encodes CASSLTGAAYEQYF.

The rearrangement uses TRBV29-1 and TRBJ2-7; 10 nucleotides agree with TRBD2. The CDR3 is 14 amino acids. Unmatched junction bases numbered 11, after V lost 7 bases and J lost 5 bases. Germline CDR1 reads SQVTM; CDR2 reads ANQGSEA. This CDR3 reads CSARDDSGGNEQYF. In DNA form, the CDR3 reads TGCAGCGCCCGGGATGATAGCGGGGGGAACGAGCAGTACTTC.

A few counts support this clonotype. The CDR3 sequence is CASSHPGLAGAYGELFF. The CDR3 bases are TGCGCCAGCAGCCACCCGGGACTAGCGGGAGCGTACGGGGAGCTGTTTTTT. The chain couples TRBV4-1 to TRBJ2-2; 14 bases are shared with TRBD2. The CDR3 is 17 residues long. After removal of 3 bases from V and 7 bases from J, the junction contained 7 bases not matched to a gene. The germline V gene has CDR1 MGHRA and CDR2 YSYEKL.